These 27 T cell receptor beta chains share one sample of origin, sequenced in a study of CD8 T cells in Susac syndrome. With random hexamers, reverse transcription was performed on roughly 0.45 to 1 ug of RNA. TCRdb re-called the immunoSEQ multiplex PCR reads with MiXCR, one entry per CDR3 protein. The sample lists about 190,000 distinct CDR3 sequences; approximately 95% were seen once. The source material was CD8+ T cells from PBMCs. These receptors came from a human donor with Susac syndrome.

The J gene is TRBJ1-5, the V gene TRBV7-9; D is unresolved. The CDR3 is made up of 14 amino acids. V dropped 0 bases and J dropped 7 bases, with 10 bases sitting between them. The V gene's germline CDR1 is SEHNR and CDR2 FQNEAQ (reference sequence). The CDR3 bases are TGTGCCAGCAGCTTAGCCCCCCCAGGACAGCCCCAGCATTTT. Protein product: CASSLAPPGQPQHF.

J is TRBJ1-2 and V is TRBV6-5; D unclear. This CDR3 has 14 amino acids. The germline gives CDR1 MNHEY, CDR2 SVGAGI. The V and J ends lost 4 bases and 2 bases respectively, with 11 bases between them. The CDR3 region is CASSSRDGNYGYTF. The CDR3 DNA reads as TGTGCCAGCAGTTCCCGCGACGGGAACTATGGCTACACCTTC.

This sequence joins TRBV4-1 and TRBJ2-1; D possibly corresponds to TRBD2 (6 bases). Germline CDR1 MGHRA, CDR2 YSYEKL. The CDR3 has 14 residues. V was pared by 0 bases and J by 6 bases, with 9 bases between. CDR3 coding DNA: TGCGCCAGCAGCCAAGATGGGACTCTCAATGAGCAGTTCTTC. It translates to CASSQDGTLNEQFF.

The chain employs TRBV27 and TRBJ2-7, with 9 nucleotides matching TRBD1. The J segment lost 5 bases and the V segment lost 4 bases, leaving 12 bases of the junction unmatched. This CDR3 is built from 16 residues. CDR1 is MNHEY, CDR2 SMNVEV, per germline (reference sequence). CDR3 loop: CASSSLPGQGENEQYF. The CDR3 DNA is TGTGCCAGCAGTTCTCTACCGGGACAGGGTGAGAACGAGCAGTACTTC.

The chain carries TRBV20-1 and TRBJ2-5, with D perhaps matching TRBD2 (5 bases). The CDR3 covers 11 residues. Trimming pared 5 bases from V and 4 bases from J, leaving 8 bases between. Germline-derived CDR1 and CDR2 are DFQATT and SNEGSKA (reference sequence). The CDR3 bases are TGCAGTGCTCTAGCTCCAGAGACCCAGTACTTC. It codes for CSALAPETQYF.

The chain is built from TRBV15 and TRBJ2-1; 10 nucleotides agree with TRBD2. This CDR3 contains 16 residues. V lost 8 bases, J lost 3 bases, and 10 bases stayed unmatched. Germline V CDR1 and CDR2: LNHNV, YYDKDF (reference sequence). The CDR3 sequence is CATSRQRGGIYNEQFF. The CDR3 nucleotides read TGTGCCACCTCCCGCCAGCGGGGGGGGATCTACAATGAGCAGTTCTTC. Based on the CDR3 plus reference TRBV15 and TRBJ2-1, the full variable domain is DAMVIQNPRYQVTQFGKPVTLSCSQTLNHNVMYWYQQKSSQAPKLLFHYYDKDFNNEADTPDNFQSRRPNTSFCFLDIRSPGLGDTAMYLCATSRQRGGIYNEQFFGPGTRLTVL.

The chain is built from TRBV4-1 and TRBJ2-3, with TRBD2 matching 9 bases. V lost 1 base, J lost 0 bases, and 5 bases stayed unmatched. CDR3 size: 17 residues. Germline V lookup: CDR1 MGHRA, CDR2 YSYEKL. This chain's CDR3 is CASSQVLRGGSTDTQYF. The CDR3 coding sequence is TGCGCCAGCAGCCAAGTTCTGCGGGGGGGGAGCACAGATACGCAGTATTTT.

This chain joins TRBV2 and TRBJ2-7; the D gene could be TRBD1 or TRBD2 (6 bases each). This CDR3 is 16 amino acids long. The V gene's germline CDR1 is SNHLY and CDR2 FYNNEI. V was cut by 3 bases and J by 3 bases, with 18 bases left in between. CDR3: CASSEGASARGYEQYF. The CDR3 nucleotides are TGTGCCAGCAGTGAGGGGGCGTCGGCGCGGGGCTACGAGCAGTACTTC.

The chain combines TRBV29-1 with TRBJ2-7; 9 nucleotides line up with TRBD2. The CDR3 spans 13 residues. The germline V gene encodes CDR1 SQVTM and CDR2 ANQGSEA. V shed 5 bases and J 5 bases; nucleotides not matched to a gene: 7. The CDR3 DNA sequence: TGCAGCGTTTCCAGGACTAGCGTTGACGAGCAGTACTTC. It encodes CSVSRTSVDEQYF.

A single count supports this clonotype. This chain connects TRBV3-1 to TRBJ2-3; D not resolved. The CDR3 sequence is 15 residues long. Per germline, CDR1 LGHDT and CDR2 YNNKEL (reference sequence). V lost 0 bases, J lost 1 base, and 8 bases lay in between. CDR3 loop: CASSQDHGRTDTQYF. In DNA, the CDR3 is TGTGCCAGCAGCCAAGATCACGGGCGCACAGATACGCAGTATTTT.

The chain recombines TRBV15 with TRBJ2-7; D may be TRBD1 (5 bases). V was clipped by 0 bases and J by 1 base, with 7 bases between them. The CDR3 runs to 14 residues. Germline-derived CDR1 and CDR2 are LNHNV and YYDKDF (reference sequence). The CDR3 region is CATSRDPGSYEQYF. DNA for the CDR3: TGTGCCACCAGCAGAGACCCAGGGTCCTACGAGCAGTACTTC.

V and J are TRBV6-1 and TRBJ2-5, with 7 positions matching TRBD1. With 2 bases clipped from V and 1 base from J, the junction kept 7 bases outside the gene matches. The CDR3 is made up of 16 amino acids. Germline CDR1 MNHNS, CDR2 SASEGT. In DNA, the CDR3 is TGTGCCAGCAGTGAACCCCCCGGGACAGTCCAAGAGACCCAGTACTTC. This translates into CASSEPPGTVQETQYF.

This clonotype was detected only once. This chain uses TRBV7-9 with TRBJ1-5, with D tentatively TRBD1 (5 bases). Germline V gene sequence: CDR1 SEHNR, CDR2 FQNEAQ (reference sequence). V dropped 4 bases and J dropped 6 bases, with 22 bases sitting between them. The CDR3 covers 17 residues. The CDR3 here is CASSSSFGGEEGQPQHF. The CDR3 DNA sequence: TGTGCCAGCAGCTCCTCCTTTGGGGGTGAGGAGGGTCAGCCCCAGCATTTT.

The gene calls are TRBV20-1 and TRBJ1-5; D possibly corresponds to TRBD1 (5 bases). The CDR3 length is 14 residues. The germline V gene has CDR1 DFQATT and CDR2 SNEGSKA (reference sequence). Trimming took off 4 bases at V and 2 bases at J, with 12 bases between the two ends. The CDR3 region has the DNA TGCAGTGCTAACGGGGGGGACGGCAATCAGCCCCAGCATTTT. It is translated as CSANGGDGNQPQHF.

Here the CDR3 reads CASSQDRGPFEQFF. In DNA, the CDR3 is TGCGCCAGCAGCCAAGATCGGGGGCCGTTTGAGCAGTTCTTC. The V call is TRBV4-1, the J call TRBJ2-1; possibly TRBD1 or TRBD2 for D (6 bases each). CDR3 size: 14 residues. Trimming took off 0 bases at V and 9 bases at J, with 12 bases between the two ends. The germline gives CDR1 MGHRA, CDR2 YSYEKL.

This chain joins TRBV29-1 and TRBJ2-7; 7 bases map to TRBD2. The V and J ends lost 2 bases and 2 bases, in that order; junction bases with no gene match: 9. CDR1 is SQVTM and CDR2 is ANQGSEA in the germline V gene. The CDR3 runs 15 residues. The CDR3 nucleotides are TGCAGCGTTGAATCTCTAGCGGCAAATACCTACGAGCAGTACTTC. Translated, it gives CSVESLAANTYEQYF.

The V and J genes are TRBV25-1 and TRBJ2-2; D is undetermined. V was trimmed by 2 bases and J by 0 bases, leaving 4 bases between them. Per germline, CDR1 MGHDK and CDR2 SYGVNS. This CDR3 spans 14 amino acids. The CDR3, as DNA: TGTGCCAGCAGTGAAGACACGAACACCGGGGAGCTGTTTTTT. Its protein product is CASSEDTNTGELFF.

The chain employs TRBV13 and TRBJ2-1; no definite D call. V was trimmed by 1 base and J by 0 bases, leaving 10 bases between them. CDR1 is PRHDT and CDR2 is FYEKMQ in the germline V gene (reference sequence). This CDR3 has 16 residues. The CDR3 is CASSLERRSSYNEQFF. In DNA, the CDR3 is TGTGCCAGCAGCTTAGAACGGAGAAGCTCCTACAATGAGCAGTTCTTC.

The V and J genes are TRBV2 and TRBJ1-2; no firm D call. Germline CDR1 reads SNHLY; CDR2 reads FYNNEI. This CDR3 comprises 14 residues. Trimming shortened V by 1 base and J by 13 bases, and 19 bases separated the two germline ends. This chain's CDR3 is CASSEDGRQAKVTF. As DNA, the CDR3 is TGTGCCAGCAGTGAAGATGGGCGACAAGCCAAAGTCACCTTC. The whole variable domain, filled in from reference TRBV2 and TRBJ1-2, reads EPEVTQTPSHQVTQMGQEVILRCVPISNHLYFYWYRQILGQKVEFLVSFYNNEISEKSEIFDDQFSVERPDGSNFTLKIRSTKLEDSAMYFCASSEDGRQAKVTFGSGTRLTVV.

The CDR3 protein is CASSLGTLEHQPQHF. The CDR3, as DNA: TGTGCCAGCAGTTTGGGGACACTCGAACATCAGCCCCAGCATTTT. V gene TRBV12-3 or TRBV12-4 combines with J gene TRBJ1-5, with D perhaps TRBD1 (6 bases). Between the trimmed V and J ends, which lost 3 bases and 5 bases, there was a span of 14 bases. The CDR3 contains 15 residues.

The rearrangement uses TRBV5-6 and TRBJ1-2; tentative D call: TRBD1 (6 bases). Per germline, CDR1 SGHDT and CDR2 YYEEEE. The CDR3 runs to 12 residues. Trimming pared 5 bases from V and 4 bases from J, leaving 9 bases between. CDR3: CASRRTAYGYTF. Here the CDR3 DNA reads TGTGCCAGCAGACGGACAGCCTATGGCTACACCTTC.

The chain is built from TRBV7-9 and TRBJ2-1; 9 bases fit TRBD2. Germline CDR1 is SEHNR and CDR2 is FQNEAQ (reference sequence). Germline trimming cut 4 bases from V and 6 bases from J; bases unmatched to any gene: 7. This CDR3 is 15 amino acids long. This CDR3 is CASSWGSGSSNEQFF. DNA for the CDR3: TGTGCCAGCAGCTGGGGTAGCGGGAGCTCCAATGAGCAGTTCTTC.

V gene TRBV5-1 combines with J gene TRBJ1-1, with D maybe TRBD1 (5 bases). Per germline, CDR1 SGHRS and CDR2 YFSETQ. Trimming removed 3 bases at V and 7 bases at J, with 16 bases between. The CDR3 runs to 14 residues. CDR3 region: CASSWRGPSGEAFF. As DNA, the CDR3 is TGCGCCAGCAGCTGGAGGGGCCCCTCGGGTGAAGCTTTCTTT.

This clonotype came up once. V is TRBV12-3 or TRBV12-4 and J is TRBJ1-1, with D maybe TRBD1 (5 bases). The CDR3 loop spans 14 amino acids. V was clipped by 2 bases and J by 1 base, with 8 bases between them. The CDR3 region is CASSLPTENTEAFF. CDR3 nucleotides: TGTGCCAGCAGTTTACCGACAGAGAACACTGAAGCTTTCTTT.

The V gene is TRBV7-8, the J gene TRBJ1-2; D is possibly TRBD1 (6 bases). V lost 5 bases and J 4 bases, leaving 14 bases between the germline ends. There are 14 residues in the CDR3. Per the germline V gene, CDR1 is SGHVS and CDR2 is FQNEAQ. The chain's CDR3 is CASSPEQGSYGYTF. Written as DNA, the CDR3 is TGTGCCAGCAGCCCTGAACAGGGATCCTATGGCTACACCTTC.

The genes are TRBV18 and TRBJ1-1, with 10 bases that match TRBD1. This CDR3 region has 14 residues. Per the germline V gene, CDR1 is KGHSH and CDR2 is LQKENI. After removal of 2 bases from V and 10 bases from J, the junction contained 7 bases not matched to a gene. The CDR3 DNA follows: TGTGCCAGCTCACCAGCCGGGACAGGGGATGGAGCTTTCTTT. It yields the protein CASSPAGTGDGAFF.

This chain connects TRBV3-1 to TRBJ2-5, with D possibly TRBD1 on 5 matching bases. Germline lookup yields CDR1 LGHDT and CDR2 YNNKEL (reference sequence). Between the trimmed V and J ends, which lost 0 bases and 5 bases, there was a span of 10 bases. The CDR3 totals 14 residues. CDR3: CASSQDLRGETQYF. For the CDR3, the DNA is TGTGCCAGCAGCCAAGATTTAAGGGGCGAGACCCAGTACTTC.